This TCR beta chain appears in the sequencing data of a study of CXCR3-negative and CXCR3-positive naive CD8 T cells. Findings and limits, study-wide: Diversity was high in both naive subsets and much lower in memory cells. Naive cells used TRBV-TRBJ genes in much the same way whether CXCR3-negative or CXCR3-positive; memory cells did not.

Preparation of TRB cDNA libraries relied on 5' RACE carrying UMI labels. TCRdb processed the 5' RACE reads again and assigns one entry to each CDR3 protein, with no DNA. The sample data list 40,000 to 45,000 distinct CDR3 sequences. As for this clonotype: As yet, its antigen is unknown.

The sequencing sample was made of memory CD8+ T cells from blood. This TCR was sampled from a human donor in good health. Some clones in this sample may be carry-over from other donors' samples.

The CDR3 spells CASSLAAPDTQYF. The chain couples TRBV7-7 to TRBJ2-3. The V gene's germline CDR1 is SSHAT and CDR2 FNYEAQ (reference sequence). The CDR3 has 13 amino acids.